These T cell receptor beta chains were read from a single sample in a study of response to subunit inactivated influenza vaccine. TCRdb fed the RT-PCR reads into MiXCR, producing one record per CDR3 protein. The sample contains more than 700,000 distinct CDR3 sequences, around 21% of which appear only once. Sequenced here: PBMCs from blood, sampled 4 to 6 days after vaccination. The origin of the receptors is a man aged 45 to 65 who received an inactivated influenza vaccine. The CDR3 runs from the conserved cysteine through the conserved F or W. A D gene is named only where the DNA matches it firmly. Clone size appears in some rows only: once, few, many, or a class for an expanded clone.

size	V	D	J	CDR3	DNA
many	TRBV6-5	TRBD1	TRBJ2-2	CASSYRTGARVGELFF	TGTGCCAGCAGTTATCGGACAGGGGCGAGGGTCGGGGAGCTGTTTTTT
.	TRBV20-1	.	TRBJ2-2	CSASATNTGELFF	TGCAGTGCTAGCGCCACGAACACCGGGGAGCTGTTTTTT
few	TRBV12-3/TRBV12-4	TRBD1	TRBJ1-6	CASRRDSSYNSPLHF	TGTGCCAGCAGACGGGACAGCTCCTATAATTCACCCCTCCACTTT
few	TRBV7-9	.	TRBJ2-5	CASSLGGGVTETQYF	TGTGCCAGCAGCTTAGGTGGAGGGGTCACTGAGACCCAGTACTTC
once	TRBV9	.	TRBJ2-1	CASSSGLRDSYNEQFF	TGTGCCAGCAGCAGCGGGTTGCGGGATTCCTACAATGAGCAGTTCTTC
many	TRBV5-1	.	TRBJ2-7	CASSSWQGLDEQYF	TGCGCCAGCTCGTCTTGGCAGGGGTTGGACGAGCAGTACTTC
.	TRBV7-8	.	TRBJ2-5	CASSRGTRQETQYF	TGTGCCAGCAGCCGCGGGACGCGACAAGAGACCCAGTACTTC
.	TRBV20-1	TRBD1	TRBJ2-2	CSARTGEGTGELFF	TGCAGTGCTAGGACAGGGGAAGGCACCGGGGAGCTGTTTTTT
.	TRBV7-9	.	TRBJ2-1	CASSLVAVNNEQFF	TGTGCCAGCAGCTTAGTAGCGGTAAACAATGAGCAGTTCTTC
.	TRBV5-5	.	TRBJ2-6	CASSPWASGANVLTF	TGTGCCAGCAGCCCATGGGCCTCTGGGGCCAACGTCCTGACTTTC
few	TRBV25-1	.	TRBJ2-2	CASMTGTNTGELFF	TGTGCCAGCATGACAGGAACTAACACCGGGGAGCTGTTTTTT
few	TRBV7-9	TRBD2	TRBJ2-3	CASSRRALAGADTQYF	TGTGCCAGCAGCCGGAGGGCACTAGCGGGAGCAGATACGCAGTATTTT
.	TRBV6-5	.	TRBJ1-1	CASRVQGREAFF	TGTGCCAGCAGAGTCCAGGGAAGGGAAGCTTTCTTT
few	TRBV10-3	.	TRBJ1-1	CAISGPATGREAEAFF	TGTGCCATCAGTGGTCCCGCGACAGGACGGGAGGCTGAAGCTTTCTTT
few	TRBV5-1	.	TRBJ2-7	CASSLTGLGASEQYF	TGCGCCAGCAGCTTGACGGGCTTAGGGGCTTCCGAGCAGTACTTC
few	TRBV12-3/TRBV12-4	.	TRBJ2-7	CASSFRGYLGEQYF	TGTGCCAGCAGTTTTCGGGGGTACCTGGGCGAGCAGTACTTC
.	TRBV28	.	TRBJ2-1	CASSLLSYRYYNEQFF	TGTGCCAGCAGTCTTCTCAGTTATAGGTACTACAATGAGCAGTTCTTC
.	TRBV5-1	TRBD1	TRBJ2-4	CASSRIGTGQNIQYF	TGCGCCAGCAGTAGAATCGGGACAGGGCAAAACATTCAGTACTTC
.	TRBV24-1	.	TRBJ2-3	CATSDLRTDTQYF	TGTGCCACCAGTGATCTACGCACAGATACGCAGTATTTT
few	TRBV24-1	.	TRBJ2-1	CATSDTSGVLYNEQFF	TGTGCCACCAGTGACACCTCCGGGGTTTTATACAATGAGCAGTTCTTC